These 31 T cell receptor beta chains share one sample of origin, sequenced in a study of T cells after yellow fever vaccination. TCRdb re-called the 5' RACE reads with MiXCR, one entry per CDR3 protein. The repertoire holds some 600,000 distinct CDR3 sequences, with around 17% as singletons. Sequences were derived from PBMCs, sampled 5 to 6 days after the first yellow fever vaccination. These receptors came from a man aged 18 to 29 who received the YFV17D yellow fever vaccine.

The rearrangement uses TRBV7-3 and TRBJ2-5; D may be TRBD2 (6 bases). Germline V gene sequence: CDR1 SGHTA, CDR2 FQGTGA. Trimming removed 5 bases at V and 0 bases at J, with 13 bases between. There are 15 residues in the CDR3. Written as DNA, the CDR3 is TGTGCCAGCAGCCCTACGGGAGTGTACCAAGAGACCCAGTACTTC. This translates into CASSPTGVYQETQYF.

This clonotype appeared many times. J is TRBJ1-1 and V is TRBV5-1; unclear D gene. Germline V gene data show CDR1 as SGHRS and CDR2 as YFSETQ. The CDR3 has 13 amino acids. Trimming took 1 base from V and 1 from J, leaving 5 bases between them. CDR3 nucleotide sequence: TGCGCCAGCAGCTTGCCGGGGAACACTGAAGCTTTCTTT. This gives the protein CASSLPGNTEAFF.

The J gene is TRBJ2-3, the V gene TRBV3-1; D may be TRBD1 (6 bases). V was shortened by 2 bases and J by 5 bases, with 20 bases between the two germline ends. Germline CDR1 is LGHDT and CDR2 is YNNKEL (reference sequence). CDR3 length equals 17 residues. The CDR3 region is CASSQNSLAQGIDTQYF. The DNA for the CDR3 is TGTGCCAGCAGCCAAAACTCTCTAGCCCAGGGGATAGATACGCAGTATTTT.

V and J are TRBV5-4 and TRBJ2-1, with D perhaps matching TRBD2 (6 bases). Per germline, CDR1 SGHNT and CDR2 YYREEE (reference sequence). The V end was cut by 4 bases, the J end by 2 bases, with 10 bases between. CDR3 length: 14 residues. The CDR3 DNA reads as TGTGCCAGCAGCAAGCTAGCGACCTACAATGAGCAGTTCTTC. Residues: CASSKLATYNEQFF.

The CDR3 bases are TGCAGTGCTAGAGATTTTGAGACAGGCAATCAGCCCCAGCATTTT. It is translated as CSARDFETGNQPQHF. The chain employs TRBV20-1 and TRBJ1-5; D may be TRBD1 (5 bases). The CDR3 totals 15 residues. CDR1 and CDR2 from the germline V gene are DFQATT and SNEGSKA (reference sequence). The V gene lost 0 bases and the J gene lost 2 bases, with 11 bases spanning the gap.

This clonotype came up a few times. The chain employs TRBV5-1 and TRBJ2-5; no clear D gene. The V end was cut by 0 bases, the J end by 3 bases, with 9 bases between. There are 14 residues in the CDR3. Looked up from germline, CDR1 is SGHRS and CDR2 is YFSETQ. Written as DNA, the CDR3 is TGCGCCAGCAGCTTGGGGACGTGGAAAGAGACCCAGTACTTC. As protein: CASSLGTWKETQYF.

The CDR3 bases are TGTGCCAGCAGCTTAGTAGGTGGGAGTGAAGATACGCAGTATTTT. Its translation is CASSLVGGSEDTQYF. The chain recombines TRBV7-9 with TRBJ2-3, with D maybe TRBD2 (5 bases). Looked up from germline, CDR1 is SEHNR and CDR2 is FQNEAQ (reference sequence). Trimming stripped 1 base from V and 5 bases from J, with 13 bases between. This CDR3 contains 15 residues.

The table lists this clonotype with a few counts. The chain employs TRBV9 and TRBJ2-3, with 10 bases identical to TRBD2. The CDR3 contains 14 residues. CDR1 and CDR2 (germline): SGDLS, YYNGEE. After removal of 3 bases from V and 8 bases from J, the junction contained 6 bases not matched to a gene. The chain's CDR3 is CASSGSGGFTTQYF. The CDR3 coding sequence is TGTGCCAGCAGCGGTAGCGGGGGGTTTACTACGCAGTATTTT.

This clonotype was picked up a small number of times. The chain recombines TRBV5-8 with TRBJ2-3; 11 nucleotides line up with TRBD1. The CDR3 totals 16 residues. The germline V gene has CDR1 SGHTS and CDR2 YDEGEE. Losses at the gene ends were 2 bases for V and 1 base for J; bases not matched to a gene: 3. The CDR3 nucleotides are TGTGCCAGCAGCTTACCGGGACAGGGGGGCACAGATACGCAGTATTTT. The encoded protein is CASSLPGQGGTDTQYF.

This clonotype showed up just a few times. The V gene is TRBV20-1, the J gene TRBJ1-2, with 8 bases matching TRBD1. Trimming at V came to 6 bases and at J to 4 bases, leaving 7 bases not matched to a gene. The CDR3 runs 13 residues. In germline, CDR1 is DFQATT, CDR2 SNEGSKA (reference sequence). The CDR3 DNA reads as TGCAGTGCCGAAACAGGGGGACGCTATGGCTACACCTTC. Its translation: CSAETGGRYGYTF.

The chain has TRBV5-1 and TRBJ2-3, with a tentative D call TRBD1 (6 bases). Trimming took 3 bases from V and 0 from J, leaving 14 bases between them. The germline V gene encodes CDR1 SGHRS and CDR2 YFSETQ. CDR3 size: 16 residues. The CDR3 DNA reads TGCGCCAGCAGCTCCCGGGACACATCTAGCACAGATACGCAGTATTTT. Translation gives CASSSRDTSSTDTQYF.

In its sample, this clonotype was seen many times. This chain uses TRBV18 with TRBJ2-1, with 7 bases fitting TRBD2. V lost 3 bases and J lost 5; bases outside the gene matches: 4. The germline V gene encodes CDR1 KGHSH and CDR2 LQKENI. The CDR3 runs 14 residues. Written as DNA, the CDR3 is TGTGCCAGCTCACCCTCGAGCGGGGACAATGAGCAGTTCTTC. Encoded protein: CASSPSSGDNEQFF.

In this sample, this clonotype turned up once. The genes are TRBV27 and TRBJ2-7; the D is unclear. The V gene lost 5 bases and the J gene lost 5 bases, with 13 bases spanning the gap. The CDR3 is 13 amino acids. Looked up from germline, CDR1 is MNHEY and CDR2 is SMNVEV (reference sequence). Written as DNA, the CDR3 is TGTGCCAGCAGTAAAGGGTCTGTAAACGAGCAGTACTTC. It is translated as CASSKGSVNEQYF.

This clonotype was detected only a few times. This CDR3 is CASSDIPGYEQYV. The DNA for the CDR3 is TGTGCCAGCAGTGATATACCAGGCTACGAGCAGTACGTC. V and J are TRBV6-1 and TRBJ2-7, with D unresolved. Germline V CDR1 and CDR2: MNHNS, SASEGT. Trimming cost V 3 bases and J 3 bases, with 9 bases left between them. The CDR3 sequence is 13 residues long.

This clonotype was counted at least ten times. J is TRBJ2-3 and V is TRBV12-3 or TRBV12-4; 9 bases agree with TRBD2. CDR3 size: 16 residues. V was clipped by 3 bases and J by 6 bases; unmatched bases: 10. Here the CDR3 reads CASSFLRGGAADTQYF. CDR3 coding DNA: TGTGCCAGCAGTTTCCTCCGCGGGGGGGCAGCCGATACGCAGTATTTT.

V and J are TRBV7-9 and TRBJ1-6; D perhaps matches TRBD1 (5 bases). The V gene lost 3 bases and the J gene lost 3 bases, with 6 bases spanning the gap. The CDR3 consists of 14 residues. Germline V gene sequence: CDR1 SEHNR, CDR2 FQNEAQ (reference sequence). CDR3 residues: CASSFDSYNSPLHF. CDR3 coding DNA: TGTGCCAGCAGCTTCGACAGCTATAATTCACCCCTCCACTTT.

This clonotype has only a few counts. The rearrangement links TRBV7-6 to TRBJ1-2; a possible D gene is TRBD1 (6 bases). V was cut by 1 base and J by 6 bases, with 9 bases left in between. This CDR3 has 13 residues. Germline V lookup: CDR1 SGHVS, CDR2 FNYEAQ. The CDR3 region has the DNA TGTGCCAGCAGCTTAGAACCAGGGGATGGCTACACCTTC. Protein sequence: CASSLEPGDGYTF.

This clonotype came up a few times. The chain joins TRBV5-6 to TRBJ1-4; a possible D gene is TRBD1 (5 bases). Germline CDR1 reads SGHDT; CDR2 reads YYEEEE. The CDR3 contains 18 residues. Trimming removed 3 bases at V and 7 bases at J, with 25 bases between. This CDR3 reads CASSWSGGTAALGEKLFF. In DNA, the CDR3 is TGTGCCAGCAGCTGGTCAGGTGGGACCGCCGCTTTGGGTGAAAAACTGTTTTTT.

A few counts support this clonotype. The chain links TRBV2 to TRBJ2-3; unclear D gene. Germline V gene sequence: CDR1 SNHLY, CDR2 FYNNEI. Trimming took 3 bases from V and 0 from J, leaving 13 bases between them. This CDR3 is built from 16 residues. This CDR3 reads CASSDLKWPSTDTQYF. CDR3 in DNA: TGTGCCAGCAGTGACCTCAAGTGGCCTAGCACAGATACGCAGTATTTT.

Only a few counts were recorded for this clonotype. The CDR3 DNA reads TGTGCCAGCAGCTTAGTAATTGGGACAGGGGGAAAGGCTGGGGCCAACGTCCTGACTTTC. Protein: CASSLVIGTGGKAGANVLTF. The genes are TRBV11-2 and TRBJ2-6; 11 bases align to TRBD1. The V gene's germline CDR1 is SGHAT and CDR2 FQNNGV. The trim removed 1 base at V and 2 bases at J, leaving 10 bases unmatched. The CDR3 sequence is 20 residues long.

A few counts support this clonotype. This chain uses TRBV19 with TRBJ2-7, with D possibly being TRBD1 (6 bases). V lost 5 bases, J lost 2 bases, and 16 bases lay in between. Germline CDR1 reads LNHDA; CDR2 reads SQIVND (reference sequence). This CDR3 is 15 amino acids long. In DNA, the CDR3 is TGTGCCAGTAGTGTGGGCCTTACAGGGCCCTACGAGCAGTACGTC. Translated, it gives CASSVGLTGPYEQYV.

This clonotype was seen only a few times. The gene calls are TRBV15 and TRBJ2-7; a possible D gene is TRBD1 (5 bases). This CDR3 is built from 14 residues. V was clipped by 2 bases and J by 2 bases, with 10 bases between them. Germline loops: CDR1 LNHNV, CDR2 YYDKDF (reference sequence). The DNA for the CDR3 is TGTGCCACCAGCAGAACAGGTTACCCCTACGAGCAGTACTTC. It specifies CATSRTGYPYEQYF.

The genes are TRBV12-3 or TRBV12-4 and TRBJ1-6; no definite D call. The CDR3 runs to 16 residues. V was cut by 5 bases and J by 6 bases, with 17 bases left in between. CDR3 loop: CASSPSWGGGNSPLHF. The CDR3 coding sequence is TGTGCCAGCAGTCCCAGTTGGGGTGGAGGTAATTCACCCCTCCACTTT.

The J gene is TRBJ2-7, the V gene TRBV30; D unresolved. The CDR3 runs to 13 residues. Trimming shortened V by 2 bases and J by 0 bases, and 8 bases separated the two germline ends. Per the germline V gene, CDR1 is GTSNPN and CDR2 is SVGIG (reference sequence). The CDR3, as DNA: TGTGCCTGGAGTTACTTAGTCTCCTACGAGCAGTACTTC. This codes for CAWSYLVSYEQYF.

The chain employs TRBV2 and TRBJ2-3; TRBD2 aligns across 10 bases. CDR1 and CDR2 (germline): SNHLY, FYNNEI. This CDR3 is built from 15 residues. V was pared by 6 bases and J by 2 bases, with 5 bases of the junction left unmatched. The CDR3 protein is CASRASGGITDTQYF. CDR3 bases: TGTGCCAGCAGAGCTAGCGGGGGAATCACAGATACGCAGTATTTT.

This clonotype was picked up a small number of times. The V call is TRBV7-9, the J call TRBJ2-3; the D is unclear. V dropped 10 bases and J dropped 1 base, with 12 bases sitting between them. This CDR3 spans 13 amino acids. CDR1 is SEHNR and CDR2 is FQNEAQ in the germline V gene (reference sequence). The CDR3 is CATGRQGTDTQYF. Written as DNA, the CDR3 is TGTGCCACCGGTAGGCAGGGCACAGATACGCAGTATTTT. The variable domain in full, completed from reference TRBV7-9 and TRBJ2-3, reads DTGVSQNPRHKITKRGQNVTFRCDPISEHNRLYWYRQTLGQGPEFLTYFQNEAQLEKSRLLSDRFSAERPKGSFSTLEIQRTEQGDSAMYLCATGRQGTDTQYFGPGTRLTVL.

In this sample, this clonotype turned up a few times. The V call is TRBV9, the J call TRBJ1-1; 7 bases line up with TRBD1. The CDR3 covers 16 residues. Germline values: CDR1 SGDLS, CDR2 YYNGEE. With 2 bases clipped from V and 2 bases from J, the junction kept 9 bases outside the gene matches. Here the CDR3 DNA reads TGTGCCAGCAGCGTGGGGTCCACAGGGGCCAACACTGAAGCTTTCTTT. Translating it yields CASSVGSTGANTEAFF.

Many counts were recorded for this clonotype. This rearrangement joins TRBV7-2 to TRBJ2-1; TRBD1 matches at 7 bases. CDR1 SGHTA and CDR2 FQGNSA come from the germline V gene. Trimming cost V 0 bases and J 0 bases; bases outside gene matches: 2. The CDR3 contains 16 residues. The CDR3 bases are TGTGCCAGCAGCTTAGCGTGGGACAGCTCCTACAATGAGCAGTTCTTC. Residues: CASSLAWDSSYNEQFF. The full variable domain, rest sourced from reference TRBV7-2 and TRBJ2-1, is GAGVSQSPSNKVTEKGKDVELRCDPISGHTALYWYRQSLGQGLEFLIYFQGNSAPDKSGLPSDRFSAERTGGSVSTLTIQRTQQEDSAVYLCASSLAWDSSYNEQFFGPGTRLTVL.

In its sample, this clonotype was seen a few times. The CDR3 region has the DNA TGTGCCAGCAGTGACTCACCGGGGCGGGATGAGCAGTTCTTC. It yields the protein CASSDSPGRDEQFF. The chain has TRBV6-4 and TRBJ2-1; D tentatively reads TRBD1 or TRBD2 (5 bases each). Trimming left V 0 bases short and J 8 bases short, with 11 bases between. The CDR3 contains 14 residues. Looked up from germline, CDR1 is MRHNA and CDR2 is SNTAGT.

The CDR3 bases are TGTGCCAGCAGGGAAAACCCGGGACAAGTATATGGCTACACCTTC. Translating it yields CASRENPGQVYGYTF. This chain uses TRBV5-5 with TRBJ1-2; D is perhaps TRBD1 (6 bases). This CDR3 contains 15 residues. Germline CDR1 is SGHKS and CDR2 is YYEKEE (reference sequence). V lost 5 bases and J lost 5, with 19 bases in between.

Here the CDR3 reads CASSLLLSNQPQHF. CDR3 coding DNA: TGCGCCAGCAGCCTCTTACTCAGCAATCAGCCCCAGCATTTT. The rearrangement joins TRBV4-3 to TRBJ1-5; D remains ambiguous. This CDR3 region has 14 residues. The germline gives CDR1 LGHNA, CDR2 YSLEER. Trimming pared 4 bases from V and 1 base from J, leaving 8 bases between.